This T cell receptor (beta chain) was identified during a study of blood T cells in healthy people across ages. Study-wide findings and caveats: A greater number of naive CD4+ cells and higher diversity distinguished long-lived donors from aged donors. From one million sequenced T cells, diversity estimates were lower bounds.

In the case of this clonotype: What it binds is not known. A junction boundary mismatches the germline segment, possibly from a read error.

The authors ran a second PCR of about 6 to 11 cycles using a sample-barcoded 5' primer and a J-beta primer mix. From the 5' RACE reads, TCRdb called clonotypes with MiXCR, one entry per CDR3 protein. Altogether about 1.4 million distinct CDR3 sequences are present, 45% to 70% being singletons, with the ten largest covering 6.5% to 8%. Donors each provided around 10 milliliters of peripheral blood. The extraction recovered at least 5.5 micrograms of total RNA per sample. Germline V CDR1 and CDR2: SQVTM, ANQGSEA. CDR3 length: 13 amino acids. The sequencing input was blood. The rearrangement joins TRBV29-1 to TRBJ2-5; 7 nucleotides align to TRBD2. The TCR sequence derives from a man aged 18 to 30 in good health. The CDR3 spells CGVAGDDQETQYF. The CDR3 bases are TGCGGCGTTGCGGGGGACGATCAAGAGACCCAGTACTTC.